The text below deals with one TCR beta chain. Assay used: immunoSEQ multiplex PCR; TCRdb lists only in-frame clones, some missing. The data hold approximately 170,000 clones, with over 75% observed a single time. CDR1 and CDR2 (germline): SNHLY, FYNNEI. The CDR3 sequence is 12 residues long. V dropped 8 bases and J dropped 3 bases, with 10 bases sitting between them. These data come from a study of blood T cell repertoires in COVID-19. Whole-study context: Some COVID-19 samples were acute and others convalescent; all came from the United States, Italy and Spain. Sources were T cells, B-cell-depleted T cells, or PBMCs; the material itself was cDNA or gDNA.

This chain links TRBV2 with TRBJ1-1; the D gene is possibly TRBD1 (5 bases). The origin of this receptor is a man in his sixties who had recovered from COVID-19. The sequenced sample was peripheral blood. The CDR3 region is CASSGEHTEAFF. As DNA, the CDR3 is TGTGCCAGCTCGGGGGAGCACACTGAAGCTTTCTTT.